In this sample, the clone carrying this TCR beta chain turned up a few times. Its target is unknown. The entry originates in a study of T cell repertoires in cytomegalovirus infection. Whole-study context: Alongside well-studied HLA-B-restricted CMV epitopes, recently identified HLA-C-restricted CMV epitopes were also used. It can be stated that public TCR beta signatures indicated CMV infection as well as a matching HLA type.

The V and J ends lost 5 bases and 7 bases respectively, with 11 bases between them. Looked up from germline, CDR1 is SGHVS and CDR2 is FNYEAQ. The CDR3 is made up of 13 amino acids. Study-level results: Ex vivo, HLA-C-restricted CMV-specific TCR beta clonotypes prevailed over the rest of the response.

One entry per CDR3 protein, called by TCRdb with MiXCR from the reads. The sample lists hundreds of thousands of distinct CDR3 sequences, about 33% occurring once. The chain links TRBV7-6 to TRBJ2-2; perhaps TRBD2 as D (6 bases). The receptor was derived from a human donor in good health (CMV status not recorded). Some clones in this sample may be carry-over from other donors' samples. The sequencing here drew on cultured PBMCs, taken from culture after CMV antigen stimulation. The CDR3 region is CASSPNGGGELFF. The DNA of the CDR3 is TGTGCCAGCAGCCCTAACGGGGGCGGGGAGCTGTTTTTT.